The 3 T cell receptor beta chains reported below all come from one sample, sequenced in a study of T cells in Graves' hyperthyroidism and ophthalmopathy. Regions amplified from RNA transcripts were the TCR beta CDR3 regions. A first-round RT-PCR of the TCR CDR3 used the HTBI primer set. TCRdb analysed the multiplex PCR reads with MiXCR anew, one entry per CDR3 protein. The table shows about 580,000 distinct CDR3 sequences, with around 42% occurring only once. The sequencing sample was made of peripheral blood or thyroid tissue (not recorded which). The receptors come from a woman younger than 30 with Graves' hyperthyroidism.

In this sample, this clonotype turned up many times. CDR3 sequence: CASSLRGSEGVETQYF. The CDR3 DNA reads TGTGCCAGCAGCCTTCGTGGCAGTGAAGGCGTAGAGACCCAGTACTTC. This chain joins TRBV7-9 and TRBJ2-5; the D is unclear. This CDR3 is built from 16 residues. V was trimmed by 5 bases and J by 4 bases, leaving 20 bases between them. CDR1 SEHNR and CDR2 FQNEAQ come from the germline V gene (reference sequence).

The gene calls are TRBV10-3 and TRBJ2-7; D not certain. CDR1 is ENHRY and CDR2 is SYGVKD in the germline V gene. This CDR3 is 13 amino acids long. V lost 10 bases and J 3 bases, leaving 16 bases between the germline ends. CDR3: CATSLGDDYEQYF. CDR3 DNA: TGTGCCACCAGCTTGGGCGACGACTACGAGCAGTACTTC.

The CDR3 DNA reads TGTGCCATCAGCGGGACAGCGCGAAACACCGGGGAGACCCAGTACTTC. Protein product: CAISGTARNTGETQYF. This chain uses TRBV10-3 with TRBJ2-5; 7 bases are shared with TRBD1. J was trimmed by 5 bases and V by 6 bases; bases with no gene match: 15. CDR3 length: 16 residues. Germline assignment: CDR1 ENHRY and CDR2 SYGVKD.